The rows below give T cell receptor beta chains drawn from one sample of a study of beta chain features in type 1 diabetes. Using immunoSEQ multiplex PCR, the repertoire was profiled, and TCRdb retains in-frame clones only, with some absent. The sample has 640,000 or so clones, 11% to 15% seen once; the top ten hold 0.035% to 0.04%. The sequenced material came from naive CD4+ T cells from blood. The receptors stem from a man aged 18 to 30 with type 1 diabetes. Both conserved end residues are part of each CDR3. The D gene is left open where the match is weak. Rows give clone size only sometimes, using once, few, many, or a class for an expanded clone.

TRBV7-3	.	.	TRBJ2-2	CASSTRQPGELFF	TGTGCCAGCAGCACCAGACAGCCCGGGGAGCTGTTTTTT
TRBV5-1	few	TRBD1	TRBJ1-4	CASSLGTDNEKLFF	TGCGCCAGCAGCTTAGGGACAGATAATGAAAAACTGTTTTTT
TRBV9	.	TRBD1	TRBJ2-5	CASSVRGTGETQYF	TGTGCCAGCAGCGTAAGGGGGACAGGGGAGACCCAGTACTTC
TRBV4-1	few	.	TRBJ1-1	CASSQQPNTEAFF	TGCGCCAGCAGCCAGCAGCCGAACACTGAAGCTTTCTTT
TRBV25-1	few	.	TRBJ2-3	CASSRAVDTQYF	TGTGCCAGCAGTCGGGCAGTAGATACGCAGTATTTT
TRBV7-6	.	.	TRBJ1-2	CATGDYGYTF	TGTGCCACCGGGGACTATGGCTACACCTTC
TRBV10-3	few	TRBD1	TRBJ2-4	CAISERTGPGAKNIQYF	TGTGCCATCAGTGAGCGGACAGGGCCCGGGGCCAAAAACATTCAGTACTTC
TRBV7-9	.	TRBD1	TRBJ1-4	CASSLPYRGRGEKLFF	TGTGCCAGCAGCTTGCCTTACAGGGGGCGCGGGGAAAAACTGTTTTTT
TRBV18	few	.	TRBJ2-1	CASSPGQGSYNEQFF	TGTGCCAGCTCACCAGGGCAGGGCTCCTACAATGAGCAGTTCTTC
TRBV29-1	.	TRBD1	TRBJ1-2	CSVVDRALNYGYTF	TGCAGCGTCGTAGACAGGGCTTTAAACTATGGCTACACCTTC
TRBV7-2	.	.	TRBJ1-5	CASSLFGPLNGNQPQHF	TGTGCCAGCAGCTTATTTGGACCCCTGAATGGCAATCAGCCCCAGCATTTT
TRBV20-1	few	.	TRBJ2-1	CSARGYHEQFF	TGCAGTGCTAGAGGGTATCATGAGCAGTTCTTC
TRBV29-1	.	.	TRBJ1-5	CSVESRPNQPQHF	TGCAGCGTTGAATCCAGGCCCAATCAGCCCCAGCATTTT
TRBV9	.	.	TRBJ2-3	CASSVSSGVGFRDTQYF	TGTGCCAGCAGCGTCTCGTCGGGAGTTGGTTTCAGAGATACGCAGTATTTT
TRBV19	few	TRBD1	TRBJ1-5	CASGKDRDQPQHF	TGTGCCAGTGGGAAGGACAGGGATCAGCCCCAGCATTTT
TRBV19	.	.	TRBJ2-5	CASSRLYQETQYF	TGTGCCAGTAGTAGGTTGTACCAAGAGACCCAGTACTTC
TRBV6-1	.	.	TRBJ2-1	CASSARSEQFF	TGTGCCAGCAGTGCTCGTTCAGAGCAGTTCTTC
TRBV18	few	.	TRBJ2-4	CASSPGDGGHIQYF	TGTGCCAGCTCGCCAGGCGACGGAGGACACATTCAGTACTTC
TRBV5-1	.	.	TRBJ2-7	CASSFLAGSREQYF	TGCGCCAGCAGCTTCTTGGCGGGCTCGAGGGAGCAGTACTTC
TRBV10-3	few	TRBD2	TRBJ2-1	CAIGASGSSYNEQFF	TGTGCCATCGGGGCTAGCGGGAGCTCCTACAATGAGCAGTTCTTC
TRBV5-4	.	.	TRBJ1-6	CASSAGGGGLNSPLHF	TGTGCCAGCAGCGCAGGAGGAGGGGGGCTTAATTCACCCCTCCACTTT
TRBV30	.	.	TRBJ2-5	CAWSGQLQETQYF	TGTGCCTGGAGCGGACAGTTACAAGAGACCCAGTACTTC
TRBV5-4	.	.	TRBJ2-3	CASSPVSDTQYF	TGTGCCAGCAGCCCCGTTTCAGATACGCAGTATTTT
TRBV6-1	.	.	TRBJ1-6	CASSGRTTGQPPLHF	TGTGCCAGCAGCGGTCGGACCACCGGTCAACCACCCCTCCACTTT
TRBV29-1	few	TRBD2	TRBJ2-7	CSVSSSGRPYEQYF	TGCAGCGTTAGCTCTAGCGGGCGGCCCTACGAGCAGTACTTC
TRBV14	few	.	TRBJ2-7	CASSEGSAYSYEQYF	TGTGCCAGCAGCGAAGGGTCGGCCTACTCCTACGAGCAGTACTTC
TRBV6-5	.	.	TRBJ2-7	CASSSPGRGRYEQYF	TGTGCCAGCAGTTCGCCGGGCAGGGGAAGGTACGAGCAGTACTTC
TRBV7-9	.	TRBD1	TRBJ1-4	CASMEDRAEKLFF	TGTGCCAGCATGGAGGACAGGGCCGAAAAACTGTTTTTT
TRBV30	.	.	TRBJ2-3	CAWSVDRADTQYF	TGTGCCTGGAGTGTAGATAGGGCAGATACGCAGTATTTT
TRBV15	.	.	TRBJ1-6	CATSRERSRALHF	TGTGCCACCAGCAGAGAAAGATCCCGGGCCCTCCACTTT
TRBV7-2	.	TRBD1	TRBJ1-2	CASRLYGQGGYGYTF	TGTGCCAGCAGACTTTATGGTCAGGGGGGCTATGGCTACACCTTC